Below, one T cell receptor (beta chain) is given with its context. As yet, its antigen is unknown. CDR1 and CDR2 from the germline V gene are MNHEY and SMNVEV (reference sequence). This CDR3 is 14 amino acids long. J gave up 2 bases and V 5 bases, and 6 bases lay outside the gene matches. The PCR was carried out with 60 Vbeta primers and 13 Jbeta primers. Clones were read by immunoSEQ multiplex PCR, and TCRdb kept only the in-frame ones, dropping some. The table shows about 160,000 clones, with about 85% occurring only once. This sample is part of a study of cytomegalovirus exposure and HLA in healthy donors. The study, taken as a whole, reports: In vitro work confirmed that a few CMV-associated chains recognize CMV antigens. The study assumed roughly uniform donor sequencing depth for presence/absence analyses. In a later analysis, HLA-C alleles had the fewest associated TCRs, DRB1 alleles the most.

This TCR came from a man aged 50-60 years in good health and CMV-seropositive. This chain links TRBV27 with TRBJ2-7, with 7 bases fitting TRBD1. The material sequenced was PBMCs. CDR3 residues: CASSDPGQTYEQYF. CDR3 bases: TGTGCCAGCAGTGATCCGGGACAGACCTACGAGCAGTACTTC.